Following are 12 T cell receptor beta chains from one sample sequenced in a study of technical replicates of blood from a handful of donors. Clones were sequenced by immunoSEQ multiplex PCR, and TCRdb holds only the in-frame ones, with some missing. Of about 70,000 clones listed, nearly 98% were seen once; the top ten hold approximately 0.2%. The source material was T cells isolated from PBMCs. These receptors all come from a human donor in good health.

This chain uses TRBV27 with TRBJ2-2; D may be TRBD1 (5 bases). The CDR3 consists of 15 residues. Germline lookup yields CDR1 MNHEY and CDR2 SMNVEV (reference sequence). Trimming took 7 bases from V and 3 from J, leaving 15 bases between them. CDR3 in amino acids: CASTQGEWDTGELFF. CDR3 nucleotide sequence: TGTGCCAGCACCCAAGGGGAATGGGACACCGGGGAGCTGTTTTTT.

This chain joins TRBV5-1 and TRBJ2-7; 8 positions match TRBD1. The trim removed 3 bases at V and 4 bases at J, leaving 6 bases unmatched. This CDR3 region has 14 residues. CDR1 is SGHRS, CDR2 YFSETQ, per germline. The CDR3 loop reads CASSSPGQEYEQYF. In DNA, the CDR3 is TGCGCCAGCAGCTCACCGGGACAGGAGTACGAGCAGTACTTC.

The genes are TRBV6-1 and TRBJ1-5; the D is unclear. Germline V gene lookup returns CDR1 MNHNS and CDR2 SASEGT. The length of the CDR3 is 18 residues. The V end was cut by 0 bases, the J end by 0 bases, with 15 bases between. CDR3 DNA sequence: TGTGCCAGCAGTGAAGCGTTAACTTCACAGAATAGCAATCAGCCCCAGCATTTT. Translation: CASSEALTSQNSNQPQHF.

The chain combines TRBV7-9 with TRBJ1-2; 9 positions match TRBD1. The CDR3 sequence is 18 residues long. In germline, CDR1 is SEHNR, CDR2 FQNEAQ (reference sequence). The J segment lost 2 bases and the V segment lost 2 bases, leaving 12 bases of the junction unmatched. The CDR3 nucleotides are TGTGCCAGCAGCTTATGGAGAGACAGGGGGAAACCCAACTATGGCTACACCTTC. Translated, it gives CASSLWRDRGKPNYGYTF. Combining the CDR3 with reference TRBV7-9 and TRBJ1-2 gives the whole variable domain DTGVSQNPRHKITKRGQNVTFRCDPISEHNRLYWYRQTLGQGPEFLTYFQNEAQLEKSRLLSDRFSAERPKGSFSTLEIQRTEQGDSAMYLCASSLWRDRGKPNYGYTFGSGTRLTVV.

The V gene is TRBV15, the J gene TRBJ2-7; D unclear. Germline V CDR1 and CDR2: LNHNV, YYDKDF (reference sequence). The CDR3 covers 18 residues. V was shortened by 3 bases and J by 2 bases, with 23 bases between the two germline ends. The CDR3 DNA is TGTGCCACCAGCAGGGCGGTGGGTTTAAGGCCCGCGACCTACGAGCAGTACTTC. This encodes CATSRAVGLRPATYEQYF.

The chain links TRBV6-4 to TRBJ2-2; 9 positions match TRBD2. Unmatched junction bases numbered 4, after V lost 4 bases and J lost 4 bases. The germline CDR1 and CDR2 sequences are MRHNA and SNTAGT. CDR3 length: 15 amino acids. DNA for the CDR3: TGTGCCAGCAGTGGGGTAGCGGGAGCCACCGGGGAGCTGTTTTTT. It encodes CASSGVAGATGELFF.

This clone was picked up one time. This chain uses TRBV4-2 with TRBJ2-7, with D possibly being TRBD2 (5 bases). V shed 0 bases and J shed 0 bases, with 12 bases lying between them. The CDR3 runs to 16 residues. The germline V gene encodes CDR1 LGHNA and CDR2 YNFKEQ. The CDR3 here is CASSQDGSHYSYEQYF. Here the CDR3 DNA reads TGTGCCAGCAGCCAAGATGGGAGCCACTACTCCTACGAGCAGTACTTC.

The chain carries TRBV30 and TRBJ1-5, with D maybe TRBD1 (5 bases). Germline lookup yields CDR1 GTSNPN and CDR2 SVGIG (reference sequence). Trimming cost V 1 base and J 11 bases, with 15 bases left between them. The CDR3 sequence is 13 residues long. The chain's CDR3 is CAWSARRGRTQHF. The CDR3 region has the DNA TGTGCCTGGAGTGCCCGAAGGGGCCGGACCCAGCATTTT.

A single count supports this clone. V and J are TRBV15 and TRBJ1-1, with D perhaps matching TRBD1 (5 bases). The CDR3 has 16 amino acids. V dropped 0 bases and J dropped 0 bases, with 11 bases sitting between them. CDR1 LNHNV and CDR2 YYDKDF come from the germline V gene (reference sequence). The CDR3 loop is CATSRDHPGVNTEAFF. Here the CDR3 DNA reads TGTGCCACCAGCAGAGATCACCCGGGGGTGAACACTGAAGCTTTCTTT.

The chain has TRBV11-3 and TRBJ2-1; tentative D call: TRBD2 (7 bases). The V end lost 6 bases, the J end lost 7 bases, and 16 bases lay between the germline ends. Germline lookup yields CDR1 SGHNT and CDR2 YENEEA. This CDR3 has 14 residues. CDR3 protein: CASSRGGPENEQFF. In DNA form, the CDR3 reads TGTGCCAGCAGTAGGGGGGGGCCGGAGAATGAGCAGTTCTTC.

The CDR3 sequence: CTSVQGRSPQPQHF. DNA of the CDR3: TGCACCAGCGTACAGGGTCGAAGCCCTCAGCCCCAGCATTTT. The gene calls are TRBV1 and TRBJ1-5; the listed D gene, TRBD1, was not tested against the DNA. TRBV1 represents a pseudogene. The CDR3 loop spans 14 amino acids.

The V and J genes are TRBV12-5 and TRBJ1-1, with D unresolved. There are 11 residues in the CDR3. Between the trimmed V and J ends, which lost 7 bases and 3 bases, there was a span of 6 bases. CDR1 is LGHNT and CDR2 is FRNRAP in the germline V gene. The CDR3 region has the DNA TGTGCTAGTGCGCGGGACACTGAAGCTTTCTTT. The encoded protein is CASARDTEAFF.